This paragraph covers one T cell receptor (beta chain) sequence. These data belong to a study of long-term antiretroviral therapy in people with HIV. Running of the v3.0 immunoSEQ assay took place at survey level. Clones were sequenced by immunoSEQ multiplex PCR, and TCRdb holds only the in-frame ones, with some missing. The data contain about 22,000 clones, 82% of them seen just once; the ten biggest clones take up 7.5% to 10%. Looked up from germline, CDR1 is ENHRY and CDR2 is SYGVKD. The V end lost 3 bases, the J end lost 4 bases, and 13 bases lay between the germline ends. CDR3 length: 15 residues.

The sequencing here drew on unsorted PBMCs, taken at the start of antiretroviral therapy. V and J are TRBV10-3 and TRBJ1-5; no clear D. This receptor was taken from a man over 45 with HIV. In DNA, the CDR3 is TGTGCCATCAGTGAAGGCCGGAGGGTTAATCAGCCCCAGCATTTT. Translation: CAISEGRRVNQPQHF.